This TCR beta chain was captured by sequencing in a study of beta chain features in type 1 diabetes. Expressed TCRB transcripts got sequenced, as all isolated RNA was reverse transcribed. Using immunoSEQ multiplex PCR, the repertoire was profiled, and TCRdb retains in-frame clones only, with some absent. The table records some 200,000 clones, approximately 16% of them present only once. In the case of this clone: Its antigen is unidentified.

This CDR3 has 16 amino acids. Germline CDR1 reads SEHNR; CDR2 reads FQNEAQ (reference sequence). The junction had 7 bases not matched to a gene; V was cut back by 1 base and J by 5 bases. Overall study results and limits: Moderate but significant shortening of TCRB CDR3s was recorded in all four CD4+ subsets from Type 1 diabetes patients. In the patient group, naive, central memory and Treg TCRB repertoires seemed more alike than in the healthy donor group.

The chain employs TRBV7-9 and TRBJ2-5; 10 bases line up with TRBD1. Sequences were obtained from naive CD4+ T cells from blood. This clonotype originated in a man between 25 and 39 years old with type 1 diabetes. In nucleotides, the CDR3 is TGTGCCAGCAGCTTAGGACTGACAGGGGGCGCCGAGACCCAGTACTTC. Translating gives CASSLGLTGGAETQYF.